The rows below give T cell receptor beta chains drawn from one sample of a study of T cell changes during pregnancy in multiple sclerosis. The data were produced by immunoSEQ multiplex PCR, yet TCRdb's version contains in-frame clones alone and is incomplete. Here the sample spans some 40,000 clones, 89% being singletons. Sequences were derived from CD4+ T cells from peripheral blood mononuclear cells, sampled in the first trimester of pregnancy. The receptors originated from a female donor with multiple sclerosis, enrolled in a pregnancy study. Each CDR3 is given with its conserved first and last residue. D genes are given only for firm matches. Clone size, where shown, is once, few, many, or a class for clones that have expanded.

D gene	V gene	J gene	clone size	CDR3 protein	CDR3 DNA
TRBD1	TRBV6-6	TRBJ2-3	-	CASRDRVGTDTQYF	TGTGCCAGCAGGGACAGGGTTGGGACAGATACGCAGTATTTT
-	TRBV30	TRBJ1-1	-	CAWSVQVTAFF	TGTGCCTGGAGTGTACAAGTAACAGCTTTCTTT
-	TRBV6-5	TRBJ2-3	-	CASSYSYRGTDTQYF	TGTGCCAGCAGTTACTCTTACAGGGGCACAGATACGCAGTATTTT
-	TRBV28	TRBJ1-1	few	CASRRHPGEAFF	TGTGCCAGCAGGAGACACCCAGGGGAGGCTTTCTTT
TRBD2	TRBV4-2	TRBJ2-3	once	CASSLRTSGEPSGTDTQYF	TGTGCCAGCAGCCTAAGGACTAGCGGGGAACCTAGTGGCACAGATACGCAGTATTTT
TRBD1	TRBV25-1	TRBJ2-7	once	CASRPTGLTYEQYF	TGTGCCAGCAGACCGACAGGGTTGACCTACGAGCAGTACTTC
-	TRBV6-5	TRBJ2-3	-	CASSRMEGNTDTQYF	TGTGCCAGCAGTCGGATGGAGGGGAACACAGATACGCAGTATTTT
-	TRBV4-2	TRBJ2-3	-	CASSQGAVRSATDTQYF	TGTGCCAGCAGCCAAGGTGCAGTTCGATCCGCCACAGATACGCAGTATTTT
-	TRBV28	TRBJ1-3	-	CASPPKTGALGNTIYF	TGTGCCAGCCCCCCCAAGACAGGCGCACTTGGAAACACCATATATTTT
TRBD2	TRBV7-9	TRBJ2-2	-	CASSVLWDYENTGELFF	TGTGCCAGCAGCGTATTATGGGACTACGAGAACACCGGGGAGCTGTTTTTT
TRBD1	TRBV19	TRBJ1-2	-	CASSKDRGLNYGYTF	TGTGCCAGTAGTAAAGACAGGGGATTAAACTATGGCTACACCTTC
TRBD2	TRBV7-9	TRBJ2-1	-	CASSLREGRELHNEQFF	TGTGCCAGCAGCTTACGGGAGGGCCGGGAACTCCACAATGAGCAGTTCTTC
TRBD2	TRBV19	TRBJ2-5	-	CASSRRLAGPKETQYF	TGTGCCAGTAGCCGAAGACTAGCGGGGCCCAAAGAGACCCAGTACTTC
-	TRBV6-1	TRBJ1-3	-	CASSERESSSGNTIYF	TGTGCCAGCAGTGAGAGGGAATCGAGCTCTGGAAACACCATATATTTT
-	TRBV7-3	TRBJ1-1	-	CASSLGDRLNTEAFF	TGTGCCAGCAGCCTCGGCGACAGATTGAACACTGAAGCTTTCTTT
-	TRBV25-1	TRBJ2-5	-	CASSELRERETQYF	TGTGCCAGCAGTGAATTGAGGGAACGGGAGACCCAGTACTTC
TRBD1	TRBV6-4	TRBJ2-2	-	CASSDFPGQGLPGELFF	TGTGCCAGCAGTGACTTCCCAGGACAGGGTCTCCCCGGGGAGCTGTTTTTT
TRBD2	TRBV6-1	TRBJ2-7	-	CASSSGTSIMEQYF	TGTGCCAGCAGCTCCGGGACTAGTATAATGGAGCAGTACTTC
TRBD1	TRBV30	TRBJ2-1	-	CAWRGQGTANEQFF	TGTGCCTGGAGGGGACAGGGGACGGCCAATGAGCAGTTCTTC
TRBD2	TRBV19	TRBJ2-1	-	CASRAGSGSSYNEQFF	TGTGCCAGTAGGGCCGGGAGCGGGAGCTCCTACAATGAGCAGTTCTTC
-	TRBV6-4	TRBJ2-3	-	CASSPGAFTDTQYF	TGTGCCAGCAGTCCAGGGGCCTTCACAGATACGCAGTATTTT
-	TRBV30	TRBJ1-5	-	CAWNRGYGNQPQHF	TGTGCCTGGAATAGAGGGTATGGCAATCAGCCCCAGCATTTT
-	TRBV7-2	TRBJ1-1	-	CASSPYRVTEAFF	TGTGCCAGCAGCCCTTACAGGGTCACTGAAGCTTTCTTT
TRBD1	TRBV19	TRBJ1-5	-	CASSSPGQGARGNQPQHF	TGTGCCAGTAGTTCGCCGGGACAGGGGGCGCGCGGCAATCAGCCCCAGCATTTT
TRBD1	TRBV27	TRBJ2-7	-	CASSFPGQGIYEQYF	TGTGCCAGCAGTTTCCCGGGACAGGGGATCTACGAGCAGTACTTC
-	TRBV2	TRBJ2-2	-	CASSLFAGELFF	TGTGCCAGCAGTTTGTTCGCCGGGGAGCTGTTTTTT
-	TRBV18	TRBJ2-5	-	CASSALTGFQETQYF	TGTGCCAGCTCAGCCCTTACAGGGTTCCAAGAGACCCAGTACTTC
TRBD1	TRBV29-1	TRBJ1-1	few	CSAEGQRNTEAFF	TGCAGCGCCGAGGGACAGAGGAACACTGAAGCTTTCTTT
-	TRBV19	TRBJ1-2	-	CASTMGGYGYTF	TGTGCCAGTACTATGGGGGGCTATGGCTACACCTTC
TRBD1	TRBV2	TRBJ2-1	-	CASRMGQGGFF	TGTGCCAGCAGAATGGGACAGGGGGGGTTCTTC
TRBD2	TRBV6-7	TRBJ2-7	-	CASSYMTTGRLAGGPYEQYF	TGTGCCAGCAGTTATATGACCACAGGGCGTTTAGCGGGAGGGCCATACGAGCAGTACTTC
TRBD1	TRBV18	TRBJ1-5	-	CASSLGQGGTDQPQHF	TGTGCCAGCTCCCTGGGACAGGGAGGCACGGATCAGCCCCAGCATTTT
-	TRBV6-1	TRBJ2-3	-	CASAGPADTQYF	TGTGCCAGCGCGGGGCCCGCAGATACGCAGTATTTT
TRBD1	TRBV15	TRBJ2-7	-	CATSEGLGQGAIYEQYF	TGTGCCACCAGCGAAGGACTGGGGCAGGGGGCTATCTACGAGCAGTACTTC
-	TRBV5-6	TRBJ1-3	-	CASSLRGSVRSGNTIYF	TGTGCCAGCAGCTTGCGAGGGTCTGTAAGGTCTGGAAACACCATATATTTT
TRBD2	TRBV18	TRBJ2-1	-	CASSPTLADSYNEQFF	TGTGCCAGCTCACCAACTCTAGCGGACTCCTACAATGAGCAGTTCTTC
-	TRBV10-3	TRBJ1-1	-	CAISGAENTEAFF	TGTGCCATCAGTGGGGCAGAGAACACTGAAGCTTTCTTT
TRBD2	TRBV5-1	TRBJ2-3	once	CASSFSGSPDTQYF	TGCGCCAGCAGCTTTAGCGGGAGCCCAGATACGCAGTATTTT
-	TRBV7-9	TRBJ2-6	-	CASSDLRSSGANVLTF	TGTGCCAGCAGCGACTTGCGGAGCTCTGGGGCCAACGTCCTGACTTTC
-	TRBV11-2	TRBJ1-2	-	CASSLGQQSGYTF	TGTGCCAGCAGCTTGGGGCAACAATCGGGCTACACCTTC
-	TRBV9	TRBJ1-2	-	CASTPIPGGGSVSLMNYGYTF	TGTGCCAGCACCCCTATTCCTGGGGGGGGGTCGGTCAGCCTAATGAACTATGGCTACACCTTC
TRBD1	TRBV7-2	TRBJ1-4	-	CASSPGQGREKLFF	TGTGCCAGCAGCCCAGGACAGGGCCGTGAAAAACTGTTTTTT
-	TRBV19	TRBJ2-1	-	CASKREFGDEQFF	TGTGCCAGTAAACGGGAGTTTGGGGATGAGCAGTTCTTC
-	TRBV30	TRBJ2-3	-	CAWSVNGAATDTQYF	TGTGCCTGGAGTGTAAATGGGGCTGCCACAGATACGCAGTATTTT
-	TRBV5-6	TRBJ1-4	-	CASSLNGATNEKLFF	TGTGCCAGCAGCTTGAACGGTGCAACTAATGAAAAACTGTTTTTT
-	TRBV2	TRBJ1-1	-	CASSVEALMNTEAFF	TGTGCCAGCAGTGTTGAGGCGCTTATGAACACTGAAGCTTTCTTT
TRBD2	TRBV6-5	TRBJ2-1	-	CASSLAGSPNEQFF	TGTGCCAGCAGCTTAGCGGGATCCCCAAATGAGCAGTTCTTC
TRBD2	TRBV5-1	TRBJ2-3	-	CASGWRSGSADTQYF	TGCGCCAGCGGATGGCGGAGCGGGAGCGCAGATACGCAGTATTTT